This T cell receptor beta chain emerged from a study of lymphopenia after photon versus proton radiotherapy. General study findings and limits: After lymphocyte nadir, photon-treated repertoires showed oligoclonal expansion, especially CD8+ Temra. Better survival with proton therapy was suggested as possible, not demonstrated. Post-nadir TCR diversity decline inversely tracked overall survival among those who died. Relative stability marked proton patients; photon patients lost diversity and naive cells.

Concerning this clone itself: Antigen unknown.

Assay: immunoSEQ multiplex PCR; the TCRdb copy retains only in-frame clones and omits some. This sample has fewer than 65,000 clones, with around 87% found just once. The CDR3 length is 13 residues. Between the trimmed V and J ends, which lost 0 bases and 6 bases, there was a span of 7 bases. Looked up from germline, CDR1 is SGDLS and CDR2 is YYNGEE. The chain recombines TRBV9 with TRBJ2-4; D unclear. This receptor was taken from a man aged 35-49 years with gastric cancer. Sequenced here: peripheral blood, sampled from a patient treated with photon-based radiotherapy. The CDR3 sequence is CASSVGPRNIQYF. DNA of the CDR3: TGTGCCAGCAGCGTAGGTCCCCGAAACATTCAGTACTTC.